Following are 15 T cell receptor beta chains from one sample sequenced in a study of cytomegalovirus exposure and HLA in healthy donors. Only in-frame clones appear in the TCRdb table, and some are missing; sequencing was by immunoSEQ multiplex PCR. In the table there are under 200,000 clones, roughly nine tenths of which are singletons. What was sequenced was PBMCs. These receptors were taken from a man between 18 and 35 years old in good health and CMV-seropositive.

The J gene is TRBJ2-7, the V gene TRBV2; D gene ambiguous. CDR1 and CDR2 (germline): SNHLY, FYNNEI. V dropped 3 bases and J dropped 4 bases, with 7 bases sitting between them. The CDR3 sequence is 12 residues long. This chain's CDR3 is CASSDEPYEQYF. The CDR3 DNA reads as TGTGCCAGCAGTGACGAGCCATACGAGCAGTACTTC.

This sequence joins TRBV6-1 and TRBJ1-1; a possible D gene is TRBD1 (6 bases). Germline lookup yields CDR1 MNHNS and CDR2 SASEGT. V was pared by 2 bases and J by 6 bases, with 19 bases between. The CDR3 totals 16 residues. The CDR3 reads CASSEPKRGGGAEAFF. Here the CDR3 DNA reads TGTGCCAGCAGTGAACCCAAAAGGGGAGGGGGGGCTGAAGCTTTCTTT.

V usage is TRBV7-9 and J usage is TRBJ1-5, with a possible D match to TRBD1 (6 bases). V was shortened by 5 bases and J by 5 bases, with 10 bases between the two germline ends. This CDR3 spans 13 amino acids. Germline V CDR1 and CDR2: SEHNR, FQNEAQ (reference sequence). As DNA, the CDR3 is TGTGCCAGCAGCCCCTACAGGGATCAGCCCCAGCATTTT. Protein product: CASSPYRDQPQHF.

This clone was picked up a small number of times. This CDR3 is CASSPRDREGYTF. The CDR3 region has the DNA TGTGCCAGCTCACCCCGCGACAGGGAGGGCTACACCTTC. The V and J genes are TRBV18 and TRBJ1-2; 7 bases align to TRBD1. This CDR3 is 13 amino acids long. J lost 8 bases, V lost 3 bases, and 6 bases had no gene match. The germline V gene has CDR1 KGHSH and CDR2 LQKENI. Filled out from reference TRBV18 and TRBJ1-2, the complete variable domain reads NAGVMQNPRHLVRRRGQEARLRCSPMKGHSHVYWYRQLPEEGLKFMVYLQKENIIDESGMPKERFSAEFPKEGPSILRIQQVVRGDSAAYFCASSPRDREGYTFGSGTRLTVV.

The chain joins TRBV5-1 to TRBJ2-3, with TRBD2 matching over 15 bases. The V gene's germline CDR1 is SGHRS and CDR2 YFSETQ. V shed 4 bases, J shed 0 bases, and the junction held 3 bases outside the gene matches. The CDR3 has 17 amino acids. The chain's CDR3 is CASSTGTSGGSTDTQYF. The DNA for the CDR3 is TGCGCCAGCAGCACAGGGACTAGCGGGGGGAGCACAGATACGCAGTATTTT.

This chain joins TRBV7-9 and TRBJ2-6; TRBD1 aligns across 12 bases. With 6 bases clipped from V and 2 bases from J, the junction kept 11 bases outside the gene matches. From germline, CDR1 is SEHNR and CDR2 FQNEAQ (reference sequence). This CDR3 has 19 residues. DNA for the CDR3: TGTGCCAGCAGGGAAAAACCGGGACAGGGGGCGACTGGGGCCAACGTCCTGACTTTC. Its translation is CASREKPGQGATGANVLTF.

The chain carries TRBV6-1 and TRBJ2-7, with 8 bases lining up with TRBD2. The CDR3 totals 14 residues. Germline V CDR1 and CDR2: MNHNS, SASEGT. V lost 5 bases and J lost 4; bases outside the gene matches: 7. CDR3 sequence reads: CASSSGSIGYEQYF. In DNA, the CDR3 is TGTGCCAGCAGTAGCGGGAGTATCGGTTACGAGCAGTACTTC.

The chain couples TRBV23-1 to TRBJ2-2, with a tentative D call TRBD2 (6 bases). TRBV23-1 is known as an ORF, though its function is uncertain. This CDR3 region has 16 residues. The V and J ends lost 0 bases and 3 bases respectively, with 11 bases between them. The CDR3 region is CASSQSEGEHTGELFF. As DNA, the CDR3 is TGCGCCAGCAGTCAATCGGAGGGAGAGCACACCGGGGAGCTGTTTTTT.

This chain connects TRBV4-1 to TRBJ2-3; 9 positions agree with TRBD2. The V segment lost 6 bases and the J segment 1 base; nucleotides outside the gene matches: 5. CDR3 size: 15 residues. The germline V gene has CDR1 MGHRA and CDR2 YSYEKL. CDR3 in amino acids: CASRKIAGGTDTQYF. The CDR3 nucleotides read TGCGCCAGCAGAAAAATAGCGGGAGGCACAGATACGCAGTATTTT.

The gene calls are TRBV30 and TRBJ2-7, with TRBD2 identical over 9 bases. The CDR3 spans 17 residues. Germline V gives CDR1 GTSNPN, CDR2 SVGIG (reference sequence). The junction had 12 bases not matched to a gene; V was cut back by 3 bases and J by 0 bases. CDR3 residues: CAWSESRLAVFSYEQYF. CDR3 in DNA: TGTGCCTGGAGCGAAAGCAGACTAGCGGTTTTCTCCTACGAGCAGTACTTC. The variable domain in full, completed from reference TRBV30 and TRBJ2-7, reads SQTIHQWPATLVQPVGSPLSLECTVEGTSNPNLYWYRQAAGRGLQLLFYSVGIGQISSEVPQNLSASRPQDRQFILSSKKLLLSDSGFYLCAWSESRLAVFSYEQYFGPGTRLTVT.

The gene calls are TRBV19 and TRBJ2-5; D gene unclear. The CDR3 is made up of 13 amino acids. Germline V gene data show CDR1 as LNHDA and CDR2 as SQIVND (reference sequence). V dropped 3 bases and J dropped 0 bases, with 5 bases sitting between them. CDR3 amino acids: CASSMSNQETQYF. The CDR3 bases are TGTGCCAGTAGTATGAGTAACCAAGAGACCCAGTACTTC.

The chain joins TRBV7-6 to TRBJ2-7; possible D gene TRBD1, 6 bases. The CDR3 is made up of 15 amino acids. V was clipped by 4 bases and J by 2 bases, with 15 bases between them. Germline lookup yields CDR1 SGHVS and CDR2 FNYEAQ. The CDR3 spells CASSWSPGATYEQYF. The CDR3 region has the DNA TGTGCCAGCAGCTGGTCGCCAGGGGCAACCTACGAGCAGTACTTC.

J is TRBJ2-5 and V is TRBV5-4; TRBD1 matches at 8 bases. CDR3 length: 17 amino acids. In germline, CDR1 is SGHNT, CDR2 YYREEE (reference sequence). J lost 4 bases, V lost 5 bases, and 16 bases had no gene match. Here the CDR3 reads CASRLRESRGRGETQYF. The DNA for the CDR3 is TGTGCCAGCAGACTGAGGGAGAGCAGGGGGCGAGGAGAGACCCAGTACTTC.

V and J are TRBV6-5 and TRBJ2-7; perhaps TRBD1 as D (7 bases). Germline V gene data show CDR1 as MNHEY and CDR2 as SVGAGI. The CDR3 runs to 14 residues. V lost 0 bases and J 5 bases, leaving 11 bases between the germline ends. The CDR3: CASSYSTGRHEQYF. The CDR3 DNA reads TGTGCCAGCAGTTACTCGACAGGGAGGCACGAGCAGTACTTC.

This chain links TRBV2 with TRBJ1-1; D is undetermined. From germline, CDR1 is SNHLY and CDR2 FYNNEI. This CDR3 contains 12 residues. V gave up 9 bases and J gave up 7 bases, with 15 bases separating them. The CDR3 nucleotides read TGTGCCAGTTCCAGAGGGATCGATGAAGCTTTCTTT. Translated: CASSRGIDEAFF.